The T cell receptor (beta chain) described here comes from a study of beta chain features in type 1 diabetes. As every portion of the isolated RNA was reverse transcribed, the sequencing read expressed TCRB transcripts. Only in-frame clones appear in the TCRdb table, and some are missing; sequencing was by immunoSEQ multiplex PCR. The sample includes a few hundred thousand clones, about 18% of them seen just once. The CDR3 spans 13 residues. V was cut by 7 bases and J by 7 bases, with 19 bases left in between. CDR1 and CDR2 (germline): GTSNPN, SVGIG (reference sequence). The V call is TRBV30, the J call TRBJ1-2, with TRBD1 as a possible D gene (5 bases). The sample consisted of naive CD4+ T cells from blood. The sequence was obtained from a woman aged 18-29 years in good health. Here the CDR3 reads CASKMGGLSGYTF. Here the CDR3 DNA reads TGTGCCTCCAAGATGGGGGGATTGAGTGGCTACACCTTC.